The 20 T cell receptor beta chains given below trace back to one sample, sequenced in a study of naive and memory T cell subsets. An equimolar mix of two oligonucleotides served as the beta constant-region primer for TRBC1 and TRBC2. A single record per CDR3 protein comes from TCRdb applying MiXCR to the UMI-ligation and nested PCR reads. The table records some 28,000 distinct CDR3 sequences, 9.5% to 12% of them present only once. The specimen sequenced was effector memory CD4+ T cells from blood. Sample subset: effector memory, CD45RA- CD27-. The receptors shown here come from a human donor in good health.

V is TRBV30 and J is TRBJ1-2, with unresolved D. V was trimmed by 3 bases and J by 6 bases, leaving 8 bases between them. The CDR3 has 11 amino acids. CDR1 is GTSNPN, CDR2 SVGIG, per germline (reference sequence). This CDR3 reads CAWRLRNGYTF. CDR3 sequence (DNA): TGTGCCTGGAGACTCCGTAATGGCTACACCTTC.

The sample holds many counts of this clonotype. The CDR3 coding sequence is TGCAGTGCTAGAGTGAGGGATTATGAGCAGTTCTTC. This sequence encodes CSARVRDYEQFF. This chain links TRBV20-1 with TRBJ2-1; tentatively, D is TRBD2 (5 bases). Trimming removed 1 base at V and 8 bases at J, with 9 bases between. There are 12 residues in the CDR3. Germline values: CDR1 DFQATT, CDR2 SNEGSKA (reference sequence).

Many counts were recorded for this clonotype. The chain has TRBV12-3 or TRBV12-4 and TRBJ1-5; 7 bases align to TRBD1. CDR3 length: 14 residues. V dropped 6 bases and J dropped 8; count of bases not matched to a gene: 10. The CDR3 sequence: CASRSTGASKPQHF. In nucleotides, the CDR3 is TGTGCCAGCAGGTCTACAGGGGCATCGAAGCCCCAGCATTTT.

V usage is TRBV28 and J usage is TRBJ1-6, with D maybe TRBD1 (6 bases). There are 16 residues in the CDR3. Germline loops: CDR1 MDHEN, CDR2 SYDVKM. The V end lost 5 bases, the J end lost 3 bases, and 14 bases lay between the germline ends. DNA for the CDR3: TGTGCCAGCAGTCCCCGGGGGCAGGTCTATAATTCACCCCTCCACTTT. Its protein product is CASSPRGQVYNSPLHF.

This clonotype was recorded a few times. This sequence joins TRBV11-2 and TRBJ1-1, with D perhaps matching TRBD1 (6 bases). The V and J ends lost 3 bases and 1 base respectively, with 12 bases between them. The V gene's germline CDR1 is SGHAT and CDR2 FQNNGV. CDR3 length equals 15 residues. CDR3 nucleotide sequence: TGTGCCAGCAGCTTCCAAAGGGGGAAGAACACTGAAGCTTTCTTT. Translating it yields CASSFQRGKNTEAFF.

This chain links TRBV10-3 with TRBJ2-7; the match to TRBD1 covers 7 bases. The germline CDR1 and CDR2 sequences are ENHRY and SYGVKD. This CDR3 spans 13 amino acids. Trimming at V came to 6 bases and at J to 4 bases, leaving 6 bases not matched to a gene. CDR3 DNA sequence: TGTGCCATCAGCCCGGGACAGTTATACGAGCAGTACTTC. This translates into CAISPGQLYEQYF.

This clonotype came up a few times. The chain recombines TRBV2 with TRBJ2-7; D is undetermined. Germline-derived CDR1 and CDR2 are SNHLY and FYNNEI. The V end was cut by 2 bases, the J end by 0 bases, with 2 bases between. CDR3 size: 12 residues. The DNA of the CDR3 is TGTGCCAGCAGTGAATTCTCCTACGAGCAGTACTTC. Its translation: CASSEFSYEQYF.

The chain has TRBV2 and TRBJ1-2, with D possibly being TRBD1 (5 bases). Germline V gene data show CDR1 as SNHLY and CDR2 as FYNNEI. This CDR3 has 14 amino acids. V was pared by 4 bases and J by 6 bases, with 15 bases between. CDR3 region: CASSVAAGINGYTF. CDR3 bases: TGTGCCAGCAGTGTAGCTGCAGGGATCAATGGCTACACCTTC.

The table lists this clonotype with many counts. The chain couples TRBV27 to TRBJ2-1; a possible D gene is TRBD2 (5 bases). The CDR3 is 14 amino acids. Germline CDR1 reads MNHEY; CDR2 reads SMNVEV (reference sequence). Trimming stripped 8 bases from V and 6 bases from J, with 17 bases between. The CDR3 is CASGRGGLSNEQFF. The CDR3 DNA reads TGTGCCAGCGGCCGGGGTGGCCTTTCCAATGAGCAGTTCTTC.

The chain links TRBV29-1 to TRBJ2-5, with TRBD2 matching over 7 bases. Germline assignment: CDR1 SQVTM and CDR2 ANQGSEA. The CDR3 sequence is 13 residues long. The J segment lost 4 bases and the V segment lost 7 bases, leaving 9 bases of the junction unmatched. In DNA form, the CDR3 reads TGCAGCGCACTGCGGGGGACTGGAGAGACCCAGTACTTC. Protein product: CSALRGTGETQYF.

This clonotype was seen more than once but under ten times. The chain combines TRBV14 with TRBJ1-1; a weak D match, TRBD1 (6 bases). V was cut by 4 bases and J by 10 bases, with 16 bases left in between. CDR1 and CDR2 from the germline V gene are SGHDN and FVKESK. The CDR3 has 13 residues. The CDR3 nucleotides are TGTGCCAGCAGCCCGGGGGCTGGGAGGGTAGCTTTCTTT. Protein sequence: CASSPGAGRVAFF.

This clonotype has a count of ten or more. The V call is TRBV7-2, the J call TRBJ2-1; the match to TRBD1 covers 8 bases. The CDR3 length is 17 residues. The trim removed 1 base at V and 5 bases at J, leaving 10 bases unmatched. CDR1 SGHTA and CDR2 FQGNSA come from the germline V gene. For the CDR3, the DNA is TGTGCCAGCAGCTTAGAATCCCCTCTCAGGGGGCACAATGAGCAGTTCTTC. This gives the protein CASSLESPLRGHNEQFF.

This clonotype was counted ten times or more. The rearrangement joins TRBV12-3 or TRBV12-4 to TRBJ2-2, with 8 bases lining up with TRBD1. The CDR3 extends over 17 amino acids. With V trimmed by 8 bases and J by 0 bases, 11 bases remained unmatched. The CDR3 protein is CASLRPRTGSNTGELFF. CDR3 DNA: TGTGCCAGCCTACGCCCACGGACAGGGTCGAACACCGGGGAGCTGTTTTTT.

This clonotype showed up just a few times. The chain combines TRBV11-2 with TRBJ1-2; D unclear. CDR1 and CDR2 (germline): SGHAT, FQNNGV. This CDR3 region has 13 residues. Trimming shortened V by 2 bases and J by 1 base, and 5 bases separated the two germline ends. In DNA, the CDR3 is TGTGCCAGCAGCTTAAGCCTTAACTATGGCTACACCTTC. It is translated as CASSLSLNYGYTF.

This clonotype showed up many times. The chain is built from TRBV20-1 and TRBJ1-1, with D hard to call. Trimming cost V 6 bases and J 0 bases, with 17 bases left between them. CDR3 length: 15 amino acids. Germline CDR1 reads DFQATT; CDR2 reads SNEGSKA (reference sequence). CDR3 in amino acids: CSAHLPGRLNTEAFF. CDR3 in DNA: TGCAGTGCACACCTTCCCGGACGGTTGAACACTGAAGCTTTCTTT.

The V and J genes are TRBV12-3 or TRBV12-4 and TRBJ2-3, with D perhaps TRBD1 (5 bases). This CDR3 is built from 14 residues. V was clipped by 2 bases and J by 2 bases, with 8 bases between them. The CDR3, as DNA: TGTGCCAGCAGTTTAAGGGGCCTCACAGATACGCAGTATTTT. It encodes CASSLRGLTDTQYF.

There are many counts of this clonotype. This chain's CDR3 is CASTSNRLSYGYTF. CDR3 coding DNA: TGTGCCAGCACCAGCAACAGGCTGTCCTATGGCTACACCTTC. The chain is built from TRBV7-9 and TRBJ1-2; maybe TRBD1 (5 bases). Looked up from germline, CDR1 is SEHNR and CDR2 is FQNEAQ (reference sequence). V was pared by 7 bases and J by 4 bases, with 16 bases between. The CDR3 is made up of 14 amino acids.

There are many counts of this clonotype. The V gene is TRBV2, the J gene TRBJ2-2, with 10 positions matching TRBD2. In germline, CDR1 is SNHLY, CDR2 FYNNEI. The CDR3 has 15 amino acids. Trimming took 7 bases from V and 5 from J; bases not matched to a gene: 7. DNA of the CDR3: TGTGCCAGCACTGATAGCGGGGGGCGTACCGGGGAGCTGTTTTTT. Protein: CASTDSGGRTGELFF.

This clonotype was detected a few times. This chain uses TRBV7-2 with TRBJ2-7; TRBD1 matches at 10 bases. Per germline, CDR1 SGHTA and CDR2 FQGNSA. V lost 5 bases and J lost 3; bases outside the gene matches: 7. CDR3 length: 15 residues. CDR3 bases: TGTGCCAGCAGCATGGGGACAGGGGAAATCTACGAGCAGTACTTC. Amino acids: CASSMGTGEIYEQYF.

The chain has TRBV7-2 and TRBJ1-6; 11 nucleotides agree with TRBD1. CDR1 and CDR2 from the germline V gene are SGHTA and FQGNSA. The CDR3 loop spans 19 amino acids. The V segment lost 3 bases and the J segment 7 bases; nucleotides outside the gene matches: 14. CDR3 sequence: CASSFRPSSGTGGNSPLHF. For the CDR3, the DNA is TGTGCCAGCAGCTTCCGGCCTTCCTCCGGGACAGGGGGGAATTCACCCCTCCACTTT.